Listed here are 18 T cell receptor beta chains from one sample, sequenced in a study of identical twins. TCRdb reprocessed the 5' RACE reads via MiXCR and lists one record per CDR3 protein. The sample holds approximately 630,000 distinct CDR3 sequences, 7% to 7.5% seen once. The same specimen was also included in a second study, on yellow fever vaccine responses in identical twins.

Sample: PBMCs. The receptors shown here come from a woman in her late teens or twenties in good health.

This sequence joins TRBV27 and TRBJ2-3; 7 bases agree with TRBD2. This CDR3 has 14 residues. V was pared by 8 bases and J by 8 bases, with 13 bases of the junction left unmatched. Germline CDR1 and CDR2: MNHEY and SMNVEV (reference sequence). The CDR3 nucleotides read TGTGCCAGCCGAGGGAGGGCCACTTTGGTTACGCAGTATTTT. This sequence encodes CASRGRATLVTQYF.

Many counts were recorded for this clonotype. The chain uses TRBV2 and TRBJ2-1, with unresolved D. The CDR3 is made up of 13 amino acids. V lost 3 bases, J lost 2 bases, and 5 bases lay in between. Germline CDR1 reads SNHLY; CDR2 reads FYNNEI. The CDR3 loop is CASSDRAYNEQFF. The CDR3 DNA reads TGTGCCAGCAGTGACCGGGCCTACAATGAGCAGTTCTTC.

The V call is TRBV9, the J call TRBJ2-1, with a tentative D call TRBD1 (5 bases). The CDR3 spans 15 residues. Per germline, CDR1 SGDLS and CDR2 YYNGEE. Trimming pared 0 bases from V and 0 bases from J, leaving 7 bases between. The CDR3 nucleotides read TGTGCCAGCAGCGTAGCGACAGCCTCCTACAATGAGCAGTTCTTC. Translation: CASSVATASYNEQFF.

The J gene is TRBJ2-7, the V gene TRBV7-9, with 8 nucleotides matching TRBD2. Germline CDR1 SEHNR, CDR2 FQNEAQ (reference sequence). The CDR3 contains 16 residues. The trim removed 2 bases at V and 2 bases at J, leaving 8 bases unmatched. CDR3 bases: TGTGCCAGCAGCTTACAGGCGGGGGGTTCAACCTACGAGCAGTACGTC. It specifies CASSLQAGGSTYEQYV.

There are many counts of this clonotype. The CDR3 spells CASNEAGGNNEQFF. CDR3 nucleotide sequence: TGCGCCAGCAACGAAGCGGGGGGGAACAATGAGCAGTTCTTC. This chain uses TRBV5-1 with TRBJ2-1; 10 positions match TRBD2. The V gene's germline CDR1 is SGHRS and CDR2 YFSETQ. The CDR3 totals 14 residues. With 6 bases clipped from V and 5 bases from J, the junction kept 5 bases outside the gene matches.

This clonotype showed up just a few times. The gene calls are TRBV24-1 and TRBJ2-3, with TRBD2 matching over 7 bases. In germline, CDR1 is KGHDR, CDR2 SFDVKD. Losses at the gene ends were 5 bases for V and 1 base for J; bases not matched to a gene: 5. The CDR3 runs to 15 residues. For the CDR3, the DNA is TGTGCCACCAGTGTTGGGGGGGTCCGCACAGATACGCAGTATTTT. It specifies CATSVGGVRTDTQYF.

This clonotype was counted between two and nine times. This chain joins TRBV27 and TRBJ1-2; D is ambiguous. Germline V gives CDR1 MNHEY, CDR2 SMNVEV (reference sequence). V lost 7 bases, J lost 7 bases, and 4 bases lay in between. This CDR3 contains 9 residues. This chain's CDR3 is CASICGYTF. The CDR3 DNA follows: TGTGCCAGCATATGTGGCTACACCTTC.

The chain employs TRBV29-1 and TRBJ2-7; tentatively, D is TRBD2 (6 bases). The V end was cut by 4 bases, the J end by 2 bases, with 21 bases between. The length of the CDR3 is 16 residues. Germline CDR1 reads SQVTM; CDR2 reads ANQGSEA. CDR3 in amino acids: CSVVSGWGVLAYEQYF. The CDR3 DNA follows: TGCAGCGTTGTAAGCGGGTGGGGGGTACTTGCCTACGAGCAGTACTTC.

The genes are TRBV5-1 and TRBJ2-2; 8 bases line up with TRBD1. The CDR3 totals 15 residues. V gave up 4 bases and J gave up 6 bases; unmatched junction bases: 8. CDR1 and CDR2 (germline): SGHRS, YFSETQ. The CDR3 nucleotides read TGCGCCAGCAGCGGAACAGGGGGATTCGCCGGGGAGCTGTTTTTT. Protein product: CASSGTGGFAGELFF.

There are a few counts of this clonotype. J is TRBJ2-7 and V is TRBV20-1, with D unclear. Trimming took off 6 bases at V and 0 bases at J, with 12 bases between the two ends. The CDR3 has 13 amino acids. The germline gives CDR1 DFQATT, CDR2 SNEGSKA (reference sequence). The CDR3 sequence: CSARVLYSYEQYF. For the CDR3, the DNA is TGCAGTGCCCGGGTACTTTACTCCTACGAGCAGTACTTC.

This clonotype was picked up a small number of times. This sequence joins TRBV4-1 and TRBJ2-3; TRBD2 matches at 9 bases. V lost 3 bases and J lost 0; bases outside the gene matches: 1. The CDR3 spans 15 residues. Germline CDR1 MGHRA, CDR2 YSYEKL. The CDR3 here is CASSHLAGSTDTQYF. CDR3 coding DNA: TGCGCCAGCAGCCACCTAGCGGGGAGCACAGATACGCAGTATTTT.

This clonotype was found many times. V gene TRBV14 combines with J gene TRBJ2-7; the D gene is possibly TRBD1 (5 bases). Trimming took off 5 bases at V and 4 bases at J, with 9 bases between the two ends. Germline V lookup: CDR1 SGHDN, CDR2 FVKESK. The CDR3 is 12 residues long. For the CDR3, the DNA is TGTGCCAGCAGCGTCCAGGGTTACGAGCAGTACTTC. Translation gives CASSVQGYEQYF.

This clonotype was seen only a few times. The CDR3 sequence: CASSPQTSPTGELFF. Here the CDR3 DNA reads TGCGCCAGCAGCCCCCAGACTAGTCCCACCGGGGAGCTGTTTTTT. This chain joins TRBV5-1 and TRBJ2-2, with D perhaps matching TRBD2 (6 bases). V lost 4 bases, J lost 4 bases, and 14 bases lay in between. This CDR3 has 15 residues. Germline V gives CDR1 SGHRS, CDR2 YFSETQ.

This clonotype was counted ten times or more. CDR3 amino acids: CASSLASSGSASETQYF. The CDR3, as DNA: TGTGCCAGCAGCTTAGCTTCTAGCGGGAGTGCATCGGAGACCCAGTACTTC. The chain combines TRBV11-2 with TRBJ2-5; 10 bases are shared with TRBD2. After removal of 1 base from V and 5 bases from J, the junction contained 10 bases not matched to a gene. The V gene's germline CDR1 is SGHAT and CDR2 FQNNGV. The CDR3 contains 17 residues.

This clonotype appeared many times. V gene TRBV12-3 or TRBV12-4 combines with J gene TRBJ2-1; TRBD1 might be the D (5 bases). CDR3 length: 13 amino acids. V was pared by 2 bases and J by 8 bases, with 10 bases between. CDR3 nucleotide sequence: TGTGCCAGCAGTTTATACAGGTCCGATGAGCAGTTCTTC. This translates into CASSLYRSDEQFF.

The sample holds many counts of this clonotype. The V call is TRBV7-6, the J call TRBJ2-1; tentative D call: TRBD1 (6 bases). Germline CDR1 reads SGHVS; CDR2 reads FNYEAQ. Trimming removed 1 base from V and 9 bases from J, with 10 bases in between. The CDR3 runs 13 residues. DNA of the CDR3: TGTGCCAGCAGCTTAGAGGACAGACTTGAGCAGTTCTTC. As protein: CASSLEDRLEQFF.

This clonotype was seen only a few times. The chain combines TRBV7-8 with TRBJ2-1, with D maybe TRBD1 (5 bases). The CDR3 is 14 residues long. Germline assignment: CDR1 SGHVS and CDR2 FQNEAQ. V was cut by 0 bases and J by 4 bases, with 7 bases left in between. Written as DNA, the CDR3 is TGTGCCAGCAGCTTAGCAGCAGGGTACAATGAGCAGTTCTTC. It translates to CASSLAAGYNEQFF.

The CDR3 DNA is TGTGCCAGCAGCCACGGGTGGAATTATTGGAGCTCCTACGAGCAGTACGTC. Protein product: CASSHGWNYWSSYEQYV. V is TRBV7-8 and J is TRBJ2-7; D gene ambiguous. Trimming cost V 5 bases and J 0 bases, with 20 bases left between them. CDR1 SGHVS and CDR2 FQNEAQ come from the germline V gene. The CDR3 consists of 17 residues.